These 3 T cell receptor beta chains were sequenced from one sample in a study of neurological immune-mediated disorders. TCRdb reprocessed the 5' RACE reads via MiXCR and lists one record per CDR3 protein. The sample carries 54,000 or so distinct CDR3 sequences, around 3.5% recorded once. The sample consisted of PBMCs. These receptors all stem from a woman between 25 and 40 years old with multiple sclerosis.

This clonotype appeared many times. The chain employs TRBV20-1 and TRBJ1-2; D unresolved. The CDR3 has 11 residues. V shed 5 bases and J shed 6 bases, with 10 bases lying between them. CDR1 and CDR2 from the germline V gene are DFQATT and SNEGSKA (reference sequence). The chain's CDR3 is CSAPFNNGYTF. DNA of the CDR3: TGCAGTGCTCCTTTTAATAATGGCTACACCTTC.

This clonotype was counted many times. The gene calls are TRBV7-9 and TRBJ1-6; D gene uncertain. Germline CDR1 reads SEHNR; CDR2 reads FQNEAQ (reference sequence). Between the trimmed V and J ends, which lost 3 bases and 9 bases, there was a span of 9 bases. The CDR3 is 13 residues long. The CDR3 protein is CASSFGPSSPLHF. The CDR3 DNA follows: TGTGCCAGCAGCTTCGGGCCGAGTTCACCCCTCCACTTT.

This clonotype was counted between two and nine times. This may be a read error, as it is one base from a much larger clone. This chain links TRBV12-3 or TRBV12-4 with TRBJ1-4; D remains unclear. Trimming took 2 bases from V and 5 from J, leaving 12 bases between them. There are 15 residues in the CDR3. As DNA, the CDR3 is TGTGCCAGCAGTTTATACCGGGAAAGCAATGAAAAACTGTTTTTT. Protein: CASSLYRESNEKLFF.